This passage covers 3 T cell receptor beta chains from one sample sequenced in a study of cytomegalovirus exposure and HLA in healthy donors. Use of 60 Vbeta and 13 Jbeta primers characterized the PCR. Data came from immunoSEQ multiplex PCR; TCRdb stores just in-frame clones and leaves some out. The table lists fewer than 200,000 clones, around 80% of them singletons. The material sequenced was PBMCs. Every receptor here comes from a woman under 30 in good health and CMV-seronegative.

The chain uses TRBV4-2 and TRBJ2-5; D remains ambiguous. With the DNA end fitting TRBJ2-7 better, the J assignment may be wrong. Germline V gene lookup returns CDR1 LGHNA and CDR2 YNFKEQ. The CDR3 is made up of 15 amino acids. In DNA form, the CDR3 reads TGTGCCAGCAGCCAAGATTCGGGTAGCCCCTACGAGCAGTACTTC. Encoded protein: CASSQDSGSPYEQYF.

This rearrangement joins TRBV6-6 to TRBJ2-1; 8 nucleotides agree with TRBD1. This CDR3 contains 14 residues. Germline V gene lookup returns CDR1 MNHNY and CDR2 SVGAGI (reference sequence). The V segment lost 5 bases and the J segment 4 bases; nucleotides outside the gene matches: 4. As DNA, the CDR3 is TGTGCCAGCAGTCCGGGACAGGTTTACAATGAGCAGTTCTTC. It is translated as CASSPGQVYNEQFF.

The chain recombines TRBV9 with TRBJ1-4; D is undetermined. The CDR3 covers 15 residues. Germline CDR1 reads SGDLS; CDR2 reads YYNGEE. The V and J ends lost 0 bases and 1 base respectively, with 7 bases between them. The CDR3 is CASSVGAGTNEKLFF. The CDR3 DNA sequence: TGTGCCAGCAGCGTAGGAGCAGGAACTAATGAAAAACTGTTTTTT.